This TCR beta chain was sequenced during a study of T cell changes during pregnancy in multiple sclerosis. Sequencing used immunoSEQ multiplex PCR; TCRdb keeps in-frame clones, though not all of them. The sample carries some 56,000 clones, approximately 90% recorded once. Germline-derived CDR1 and CDR2 are SGHRS and YFSETQ. CDR3 length: 17 amino acids. V was pared by 4 bases and J by 0 bases, with 19 bases between. This chain connects TRBV5-1 to TRBJ1-1; weak D call: TRBD1 (5 bases). The starting material was CD4+ T cells from peripheral blood mononuclear cells, obtained after pregnancy. This TCR derives from a female donor with multiple sclerosis, enrolled in a pregnancy study. CDR3 protein: CASSHRGGEGLNTEAFF. The DNA for the CDR3 is TGCGCCAGCAGCCACCGGGGGGGGGAGGGGTTGAACACTGAAGCTTTCTTT.